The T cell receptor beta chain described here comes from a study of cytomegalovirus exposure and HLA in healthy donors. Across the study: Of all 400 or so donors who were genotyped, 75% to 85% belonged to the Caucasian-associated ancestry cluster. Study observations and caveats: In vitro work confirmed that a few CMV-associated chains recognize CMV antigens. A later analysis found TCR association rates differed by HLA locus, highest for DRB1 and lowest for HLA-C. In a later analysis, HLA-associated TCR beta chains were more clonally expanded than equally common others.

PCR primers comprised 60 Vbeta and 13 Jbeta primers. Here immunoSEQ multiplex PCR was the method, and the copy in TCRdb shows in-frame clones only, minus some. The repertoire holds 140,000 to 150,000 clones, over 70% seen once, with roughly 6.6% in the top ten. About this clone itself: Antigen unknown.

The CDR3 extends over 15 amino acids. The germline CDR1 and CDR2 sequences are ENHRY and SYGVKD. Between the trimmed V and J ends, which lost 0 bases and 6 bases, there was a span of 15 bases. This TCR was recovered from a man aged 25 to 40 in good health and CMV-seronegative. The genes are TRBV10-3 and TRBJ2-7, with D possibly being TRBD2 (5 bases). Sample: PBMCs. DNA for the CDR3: TGTGCCATCAGTGAGTCACGGGGAAGTTTGGGCGAGCAGTACTTC. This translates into CAISESRGSLGEQYF.